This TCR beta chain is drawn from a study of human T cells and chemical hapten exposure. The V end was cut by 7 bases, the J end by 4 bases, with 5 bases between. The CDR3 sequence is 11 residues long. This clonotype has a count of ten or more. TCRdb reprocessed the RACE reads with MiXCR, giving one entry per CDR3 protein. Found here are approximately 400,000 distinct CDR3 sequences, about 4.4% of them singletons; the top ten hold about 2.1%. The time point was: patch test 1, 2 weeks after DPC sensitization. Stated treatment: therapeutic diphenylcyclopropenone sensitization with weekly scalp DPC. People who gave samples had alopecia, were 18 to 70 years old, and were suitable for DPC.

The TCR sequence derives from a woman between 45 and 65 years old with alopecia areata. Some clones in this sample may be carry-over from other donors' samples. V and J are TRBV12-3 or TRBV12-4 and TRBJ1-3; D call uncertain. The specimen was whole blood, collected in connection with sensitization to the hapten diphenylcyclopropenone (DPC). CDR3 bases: TGTGCCAGCAAGATAGGAAACACCATATATTTT. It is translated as CASKIGNTIYF.